This T cell receptor beta chain is drawn from a study of T cell changes during pregnancy in multiple sclerosis. This clone was found once. V dropped 0 bases and J dropped 3 bases, with 7 bases sitting between them. The CDR3 consists of 14 residues. The V gene's germline CDR1 is LGHNA and CDR2 YNFKEQ. Some clones are missing from TCRdb's copy, which holds only in-frame ones; the method was immunoSEQ multiplex PCR. The sample lists 75,000 to 80,000 clones, just under 95% occurring once. The receptor comes from a female donor in good health, enrolled as a control in a pregnancy study. Sequenced material: peripheral blood, taken in the second trimester of pregnancy. The V gene is TRBV4-2, the J gene TRBJ2-3; no clear D gene. The DNA of the CDR3 is TGTGCCAGCAGCCAAGATTTCGAGACAGATACGCAGTATTTT. Protein sequence: CASSQDFETDTQYF.